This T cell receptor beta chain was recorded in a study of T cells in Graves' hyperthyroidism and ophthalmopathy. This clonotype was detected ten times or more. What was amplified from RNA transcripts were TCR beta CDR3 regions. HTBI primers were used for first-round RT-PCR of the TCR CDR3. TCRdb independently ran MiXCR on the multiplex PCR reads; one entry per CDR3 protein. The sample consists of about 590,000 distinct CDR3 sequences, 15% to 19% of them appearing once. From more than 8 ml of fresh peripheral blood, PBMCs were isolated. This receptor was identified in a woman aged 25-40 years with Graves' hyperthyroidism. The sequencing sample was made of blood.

Written as DNA, the CDR3 is TGTGCCAGCAGTCCCGTCTTCGATGAGCAGTTCTTC. Translating it yields CASSPVFDEQFF. The chain carries TRBV6-1 and TRBJ2-1; D not resolved. Trimming pared 5 bases from V and 8 bases from J, leaving 10 bases between. There are 12 residues in the CDR3. The germline V gene has CDR1 MNHNS and CDR2 SASEGT.